Described below is a single TCR beta chain sequence and its context. The CDR3 consists of 15 residues. The V gene end was trimmed by 3 bases and the J gene end by 5 bases; junction bases not matched to a gene: 9. CDR1 SEHNR and CDR2 FQNEAQ come from the germline V gene (reference sequence). The sample is drawn from a study of T cell changes during pregnancy in multiple sclerosis. Sequencing was performed with immunoSEQ multiplex PCR; in TCRdb, only in-frame clones are kept and a portion is missing. Among 55,000 to 75,000 clones, around 93% were seen once, and the ten largest hold roughly 3%. Here the sequenced sample was CD8+ T cells from peripheral blood mononuclear cells, taken in the second trimester of pregnancy. V gene TRBV7-9 combines with J gene TRBJ2-5; 7 bases fit TRBD2. The receptor comes from a female donor with multiple sclerosis, enrolled in a pregnancy study. DNA for the CDR3: TGTGCCAGCAGCTTGCGACCGGACGGGGGGGAGACCCAGTACTTC. Encoded protein: CASSLRPDGGETQYF.